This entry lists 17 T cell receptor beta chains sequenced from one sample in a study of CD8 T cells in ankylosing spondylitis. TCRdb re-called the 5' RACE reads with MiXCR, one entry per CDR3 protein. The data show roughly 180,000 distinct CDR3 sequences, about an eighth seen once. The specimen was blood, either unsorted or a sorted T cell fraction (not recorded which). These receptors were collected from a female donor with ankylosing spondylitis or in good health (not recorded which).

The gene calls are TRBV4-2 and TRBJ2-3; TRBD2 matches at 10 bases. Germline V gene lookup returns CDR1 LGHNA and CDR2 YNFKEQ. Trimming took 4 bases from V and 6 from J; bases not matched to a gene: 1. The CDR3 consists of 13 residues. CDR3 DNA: TGTGCCAGCAGCCCTAGCGGGAGTGATACGCAGTATTTT. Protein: CASSPSGSDTQYF.

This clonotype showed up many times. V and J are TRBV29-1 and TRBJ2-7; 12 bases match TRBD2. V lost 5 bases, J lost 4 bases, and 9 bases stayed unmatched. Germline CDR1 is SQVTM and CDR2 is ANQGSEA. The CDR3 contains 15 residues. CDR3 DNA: TGCAGCGTTCGGCTAGCGGGAGGGCCGAATTACGAGCAGTACTTC. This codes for CSVRLAGGPNYEQYF.

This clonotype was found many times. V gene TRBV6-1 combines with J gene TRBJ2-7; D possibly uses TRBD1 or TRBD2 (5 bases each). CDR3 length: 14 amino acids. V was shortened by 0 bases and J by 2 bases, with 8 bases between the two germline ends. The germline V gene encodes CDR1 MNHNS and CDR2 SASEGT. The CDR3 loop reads CASSEAGTAYEQYF. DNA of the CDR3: TGTGCCAGCAGTGAAGCCGGGACCGCCTACGAGCAGTACTTC.

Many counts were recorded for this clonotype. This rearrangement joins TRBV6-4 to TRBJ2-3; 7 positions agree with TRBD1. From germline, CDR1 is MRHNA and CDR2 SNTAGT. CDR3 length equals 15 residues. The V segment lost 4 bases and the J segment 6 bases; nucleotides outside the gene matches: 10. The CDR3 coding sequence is TGTGCCAGCAGTGCCCGAGGGGGCGAGGGGGATACGCAGTATTTT. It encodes CASSARGGEGDTQYF.

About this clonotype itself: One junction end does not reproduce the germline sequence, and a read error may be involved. CDR3 residues: CASSGPAGAEEAQYF. CDR3 nucleotide sequence: TGTGCCAGCAGTGGACCAGCGGGAGCTGAAGAGGCCCAGTACTTC. The genes are TRBV12-3 or TRBV12-4 and TRBJ2-5; 8 nucleotides line up with TRBD2. The CDR3 is 15 amino acids.

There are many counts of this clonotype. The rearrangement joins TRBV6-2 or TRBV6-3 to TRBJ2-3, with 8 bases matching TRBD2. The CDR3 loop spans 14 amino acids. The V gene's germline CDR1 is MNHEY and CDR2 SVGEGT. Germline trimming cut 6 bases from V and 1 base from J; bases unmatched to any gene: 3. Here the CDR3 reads CASRGLVGTDTQYF. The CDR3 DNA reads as TGTGCCAGCAGGGGACTAGTTGGCACAGATACGCAGTATTTT.

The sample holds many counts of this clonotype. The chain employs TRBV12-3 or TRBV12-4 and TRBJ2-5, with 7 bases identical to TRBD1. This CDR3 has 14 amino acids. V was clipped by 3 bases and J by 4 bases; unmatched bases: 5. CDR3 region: CASSFEGGIETQYF. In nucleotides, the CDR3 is TGTGCCAGCAGTTTTGAAGGGGGCATAGAGACCCAGTACTTC.

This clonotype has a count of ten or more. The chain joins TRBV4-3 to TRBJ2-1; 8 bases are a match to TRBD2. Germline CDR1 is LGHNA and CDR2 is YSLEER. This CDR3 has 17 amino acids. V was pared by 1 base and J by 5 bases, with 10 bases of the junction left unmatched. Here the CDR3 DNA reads TGCGCCAGCAGCCAAGCCTTACTTAGCGGGAAAAACAATGAGCAGTTCTTC. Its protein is CASSQALLSGKNNEQFF.

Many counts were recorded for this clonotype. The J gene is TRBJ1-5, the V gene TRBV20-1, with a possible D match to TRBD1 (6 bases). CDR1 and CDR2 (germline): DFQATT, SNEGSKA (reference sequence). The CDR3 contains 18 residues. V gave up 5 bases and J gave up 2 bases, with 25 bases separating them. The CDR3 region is CSAHMGGPGRAGNQPQHF. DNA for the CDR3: TGCAGTGCTCACATGGGGGGCCCAGGGAGGGCCGGCAATCAGCCCCAGCATTTT.

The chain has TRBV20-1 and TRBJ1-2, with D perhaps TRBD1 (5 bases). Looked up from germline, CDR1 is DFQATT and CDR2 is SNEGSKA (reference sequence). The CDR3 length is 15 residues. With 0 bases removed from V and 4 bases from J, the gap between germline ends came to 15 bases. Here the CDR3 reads CSARDRRGNLYGYTF. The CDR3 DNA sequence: TGCAGTGCTAGAGATCGACGGGGGAATCTCTATGGCTACACCTTC.

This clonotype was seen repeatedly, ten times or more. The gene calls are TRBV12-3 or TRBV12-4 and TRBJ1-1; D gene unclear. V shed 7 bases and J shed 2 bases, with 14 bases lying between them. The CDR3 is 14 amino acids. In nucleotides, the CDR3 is TGTGCCAGCATCACCCAAGGGCGTAACACTGAAGCTTTCTTT. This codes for CASITQGRNTEAFF.

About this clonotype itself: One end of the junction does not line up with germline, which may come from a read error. This CDR3 is CAGSYTGGSAELTHYNEQFF. The DNA of the CDR3 is TGTGCCGGCAGTTACACGGGGGGGTCGGCCGAACTGACCCACTACAATGAGCAGTTCTTC. The rearrangement joins TRBV6-2 or TRBV6-3 to TRBJ2-1; 8 nucleotides align to TRBD2. Germline loops: CDR1 MNHEY, CDR2 SVGEGT. This CDR3 comprises 20 residues.

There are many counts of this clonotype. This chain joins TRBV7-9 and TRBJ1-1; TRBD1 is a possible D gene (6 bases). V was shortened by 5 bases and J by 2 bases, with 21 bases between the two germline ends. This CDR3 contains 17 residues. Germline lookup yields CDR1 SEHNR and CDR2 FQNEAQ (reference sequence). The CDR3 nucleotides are TGTGCCAGCAGCCCTCTGGGGGCAGCCTGGAAAAACACTGAAGCTTTCTTT. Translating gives CASSPLGAAWKNTEAFF.

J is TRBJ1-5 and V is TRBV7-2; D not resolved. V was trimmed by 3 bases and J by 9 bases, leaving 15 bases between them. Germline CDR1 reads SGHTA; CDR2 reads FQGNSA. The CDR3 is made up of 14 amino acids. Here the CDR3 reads CASSLRWEGRPQHF. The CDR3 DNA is TGTGCCAGCAGCTTGAGGTGGGAAGGTCGGCCCCAGCATTTT.

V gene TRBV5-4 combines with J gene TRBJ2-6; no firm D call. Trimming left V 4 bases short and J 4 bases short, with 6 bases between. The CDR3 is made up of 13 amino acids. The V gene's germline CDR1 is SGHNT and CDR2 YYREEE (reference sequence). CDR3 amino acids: CASSTGGANVLTF. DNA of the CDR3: TGTGCCAGCAGCACCGGGGGGGCCAACGTCCTGACTTTC.

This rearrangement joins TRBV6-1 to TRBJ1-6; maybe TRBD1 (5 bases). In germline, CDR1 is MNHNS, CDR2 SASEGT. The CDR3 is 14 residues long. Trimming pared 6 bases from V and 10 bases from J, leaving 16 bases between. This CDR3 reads CASSKRERGSPLHF. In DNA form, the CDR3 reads TGTGCCAGCAGCAAGCGGGAGCGGGGCTCACCCCTCCACTTT.

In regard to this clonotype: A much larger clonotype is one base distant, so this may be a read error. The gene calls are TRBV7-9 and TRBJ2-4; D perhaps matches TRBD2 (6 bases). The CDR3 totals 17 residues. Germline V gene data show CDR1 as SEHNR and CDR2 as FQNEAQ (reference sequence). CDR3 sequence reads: CVSSSLGDSGAKNIQYF. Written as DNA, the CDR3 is TGTGTCAGCAGCTCCCTCGGGGATAGCGGAGCCAAAAACATTCAGTACTTC. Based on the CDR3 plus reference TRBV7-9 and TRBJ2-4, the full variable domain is DTGVSQNPRHKITKRGQNVTFRCDPISEHNRLYWYRQTLGQGPEFLTYFQNEAQLEKSRLLSDRFSAERPKGSFSTLEIQRTEQGDSAMYLCVSSSLGDSGAKNIQYFGAGTRLSVL.